These T cell receptor beta chains were read from a single sample in a study of blood T cell repertoires in COVID-19. The table came from immunoSEQ multiplex PCR; TCRdb's copy has only in-frame clones and leaves some out. The table records about 120,000 clones, just over 85% of them present only once. The source material was peripheral blood. These receptors were taken from a man in his forties or fifties with acute or convalescent COVID-19. Both conserved end residues are part of each CDR3. Fields, in order: clone size, J gene, D gene, V gene, CDR3 DNA, CDR3 protein. D genes are given only for firm matches. Clone sizes are given selectively: once, few, many, or a class where the clone is expanded.

few,TRBJ2-4,-,TRBV5-1,TGCGCCAGCCAGAACGAAGGGGCTGGAGCCAAAAACATTCAGTACTTC,CASQNEGAGAKNIQYF
-,TRBJ1-2,-,TRBV7-8,TGTGCCAGCAGCTTACTAGGCAGGGATGGCTACACCTTC,CASSLLGRDGYTF
-,TRBJ1-1,TRBD1,TRBV19,TGTGCCAGTAGTAGGGACAGCACTGAAGCTTTCTTT,CASSRDSTEAFF
-,TRBJ2-1,-,TRBV10-1,TGCGCCAGCAGTGAGTCGCAGTGGAATGAGCAGTTCTTC,CASSESQWNEQFF
-,TRBJ2-3,TRBD2,TRBV29-1,TGCACCGTACTCGGGGGGTCCAAGGCAGATACGCAGTATTTT,CTVLGGSKADTQYF
few,TRBJ1-2,TRBD1,TRBV11-3,TGTGCCAGCAGCCGATCGACTCAGGGGGAGGAGGGCTACACCTTC,CASSRSTQGEEGYTF
-,TRBJ1-4,-,TRBV12-3/TRBV12-4,TGTGCCAGCAGTTTCCATCAGGGAAAACTGTTTTTT,CASSFHQGKLFF
-,TRBJ1-4,-,TRBV5-1,TGCGCCAGCAGCATACAGGGCTTTAATGAAAAACTGTTTTTT,CASSIQGFNEKLFF
-,TRBJ1-1,-,TRBV4-1,TGCGCCAGCAGCCAAATGCGCCCGAACACTGAAGCTTTCTTT,CASSQMRPNTEAFF
few,TRBJ1-2,TRBD1,TRBV19,TGTGCCAGTAGTATAGTAGGGGGACAGGGAACCTATGGCTACACCTTC,CASSIVGGQGTYGYTF
-,TRBJ1-2,-,TRBV30,TGTGCCTGGAGTGGGACAGCCTCTCCGTTTGGCTACACCTTC,CAWSGTASPFGYTF
-,TRBJ2-1,-,TRBV5-1,TGCGCCAGCAGTCAGGGGAGGACTAGCTCCTACAATGAGCAGTTCTTC,CASSQGRTSSYNEQFF
-,TRBJ1-2,-,TRBV11-2,TGTGCCAGCAGCTTGAACCAGGGGACGGACTATGGCTACACCTTC,CASSLNQGTDYGYTF
-,TRBJ1-1,-,TRBV7-3,TGTGCCAGCAGCCCCGTGGGGGGCACTGAAGCTTTCTTT,CASSPVGGTEAFF
-,TRBJ1-2,TRBD1,TRBV7-2,TGTGCCAGCAGCCGTAGCCCTACAGGGGTGTTCTATGGCTACACCTTC,CASSRSPTGVFYGYTF
-,TRBJ2-7,-,TRBV3-1/TRBV3-2,TGTGCCAGCAGCCAAGGGACTCTAGCGAGGGAGCAGTACTTC,CASSQGTLAREQYF
-,TRBJ2-3,-,TRBV5-1,TGCGCCAGCAGCTTGGCTTTCGCAGATACGCAGTATTTT,CASSLAFADTQYF
-,TRBJ1-4,-,TRBV29-1,TGCAGCGTACAAGGGGGTGAAAAACTGTTTTTT,CSVQGGEKLFF
-,TRBJ2-3,-,TRBV2,TGTGCCAGCAAGACCGACACTGGTACAGATACGCAGTATTTT,CASKTDTGTDTQYF
-,TRBJ2-1,-,TRBV7-2,TGTGCCAGCAGGGGGGGGCGGCTCTACAATGAGCAGTTCTTC,CASRGGRLYNEQFF
-,TRBJ1-2,TRBD1,TRBV28,TGTGCCAGCAGTGGGGACAGAGCGGGCTACACCTTC,CASSGDRAGYTF
-,TRBJ1-1,TRBD1,TRBV6-6,TGTGCCAGCAGCGACAGGGCAGAGAGCACTGAAGCTTTCTTT,CASSDRAESTEAFF
-,TRBJ2-5,-,TRBV6-5,TGTGCCAGCAGCGGTGCCCTCCAAGAGACCCAGTACTTC,CASSGALQETQYF
-,TRBJ2-5,TRBD1,TRBV9,TGTGCCAGCAGCGTAGCTTCCGGGACAGGGGCCGAGACCCAGTACTTC,CASSVASGTGAETQYF
-,TRBJ2-3,TRBD2,TRBV24-1,TGTGCCACCAGTGAGGCCGGGACTAGAGCGGTTACGCAGTATTTT,CATSEAGTRAVTQYF
-,TRBJ2-7,TRBD2,TRBV10-2,TGCGCCAGCAGTACCCGACTAGCGGGAGGGCCTGGGGGTTCCTACGAGCAGTACTTC,CASSTRLAGGPGGSYEQYF
-,TRBJ1-1,TRBD1,TRBV5-5,TGTGCCAGCAGCCCCGAACGGGACAGGGGTACTGAAGCTTTCTTT,CASSPERDRGTEAFF
many,TRBJ1-1,-,TRBV12-5,TGTGCTAGTGGTTCACAGGGGAACACTGAAGCTTTCTTT,CASGSQGNTEAFF
-,TRBJ2-1,TRBD2,TRBV7-9,TGTGCCAGCAGCTTAAGTGTCGGGGGGACCTACAATGAGCAGTTCTTC,CASSLSVGGTYNEQFF
-,TRBJ1-1,-,TRBV19,TGTGCCAGTAGTAAGACGGGGTACGGGGCTTTCTTT,CASSKTGYGAFF
-,TRBJ2-7,-,TRBV3-1/TRBV3-2,TGTGCCAGCAGCCAAGATCCAGGACAGTACGAGCAGTACTTC,CASSQDPGQYEQYF
-,TRBJ1-1,TRBD1,TRBV6-5,TGTGCCAGCAGCGTACAGGGGTCTGGGTATAATGAAGCTTTCTTT,CASSVQGSGYNEAFF
-,TRBJ1-5,TRBD1,TRBV27,TGTGCCAGCAGAGACGGAGGGACAGCCCAAAATCAGCCCCAGCATTTT,CASRDGGTAQNQPQHF
-,TRBJ1-3,TRBD1,TRBV30,TGTGCCTGGAGCGAGACAGGGGCTGGAAACACCATATATTTT,CAWSETGAGNTIYF
-,TRBJ1-1,-,TRBV5-6,TGTGCCAGCAGCTTGGCCCCGGGGTCCCCGAACACTGAAGCTTTCTTT,CASSLAPGSPNTEAFF
-,TRBJ1-4,-,TRBV10-3,TGTGCCATCAGTGAGTCGTCTCCAGGAACAACTAATGAAAAACTGTTTTTT,CAISESSPGTTNEKLFF
-,TRBJ1-1,-,TRBV5-5,TGTGCCAGCAGCTTGGTAGGGGCCCCGGAAGCTTTCTTT,CASSLVGAPEAFF
few,TRBJ2-3,TRBD2,TRBV27,TGTGCCAGCAGTCTATACAGGACTAGCCTCACAGATACGCAGTATTTT,CASSLYRTSLTDTQYF
-,TRBJ1-5,-,TRBV6-6,TGTGCCAGCAGTCAACAATCGACAGCAACGATACAGCCCCAGCATTTT,CASSQQSTATIQPQHF
once,TRBJ2-2,TRBD2,TRBV10-2,TGCGCCAGCAGGGTACTAGCGGGAGGTCCTACCGGGGAGCTGTTTTTT,CASRVLAGGPTGELFF
medium-sized,TRBJ1-6,TRBD1,TRBV6-2/TRBV6-3,TGTGCCAGCAGTTACGGGACAGGGGGCGATTCACCCCTCCACTTT,CASSYGTGGDSPLHF
-,TRBJ1-2,-,TRBV19,TGTGCCAGTTCTAAAAGGACTGCTATGAACTATGGCTACACCTTC,CASSKRTAMNYGYTF
-,TRBJ1-2,TRBD1,TRBV4-1,TGCGCCAGCAGCCAGGATCAGGGGGCGGATGACTATGGCTACACCTTC,CASSQDQGADDYGYTF
-,TRBJ1-1,TRBD1,TRBV3-1/TRBV3-2,TGTGCCAGCAGCCAAGGAACCCGACAGGGGGGGGCTTTCTTT,CASSQGTRQGGAFF
-,TRBJ2-1,-,TRBV7-2,TGTGCCAGCAGCTTAGCCAGACGAACGCAGGGTGAGCAGTTCTTC,CASSLARRTQGEQFF
few,TRBJ2-5,TRBD1,TRBV5-4,TGTGCCAGCAGCTCCGGGACAGACTTAGCAGAGACCCAGTACTTC,CASSSGTDLAETQYF
-,TRBJ1-3,-,TRBV30,TGTGCCTGGAGTCCCGACAGAAGCTCTGGAAACACCATATATTTT,CAWSPDRSSGNTIYF
-,TRBJ1-4,TRBD1,TRBV18,TGTGCCAGCTCACTTACAGGGGAGGATGAAAAACTGTTTTTT,CASSLTGEDEKLFF
-,TRBJ2-7,TRBD2,TRBV7-2,TGTGCCAGCAGCGCCGCGCGGGGGAATGGCGAGCAGTACTTC,CASSAARGNGEQYF
-,TRBJ1-3,TRBD1,TRBV10-3,TGTGCCATCAGCCCGGACAGGGGAACTGGAAACACCATATATTTT,CAISPDRGTGNTIYF
-,TRBJ1-2,-,TRBV7-9,TGTGCCAGCAGCTTAGGGGAACAGGGAGGGCGTGGCTACACCTTC,CASSLGEQGGRGYTF
once,TRBJ1-2,-,TRBV7-7,TGTGCTAGCAGCCCACTCGGGGGGGCACATGGCTACACCTTC,CASSPLGGAHGYTF
-,TRBJ1-6,TRBD1,TRBV7-9,TGTGCCAGCAGCCAGAAGGGACAGGGTGCCTATAATTCACCCCTCCACTTT,CASSQKGQGAYNSPLHF
-,TRBJ2-3,TRBD2,TRBV3-1/TRBV3-2,TGTGCCAGCAGCCTAGGACTAGCGGTTAGCACAGATACGCAGTATTTT,CASSLGLAVSTDTQYF
-,TRBJ1-4,-,TRBV4-1,TGCGCCAGCAGCCAGGGGAGGGAGAGTGAAAAACTGTTTTTT,CASSQGRESEKLFF